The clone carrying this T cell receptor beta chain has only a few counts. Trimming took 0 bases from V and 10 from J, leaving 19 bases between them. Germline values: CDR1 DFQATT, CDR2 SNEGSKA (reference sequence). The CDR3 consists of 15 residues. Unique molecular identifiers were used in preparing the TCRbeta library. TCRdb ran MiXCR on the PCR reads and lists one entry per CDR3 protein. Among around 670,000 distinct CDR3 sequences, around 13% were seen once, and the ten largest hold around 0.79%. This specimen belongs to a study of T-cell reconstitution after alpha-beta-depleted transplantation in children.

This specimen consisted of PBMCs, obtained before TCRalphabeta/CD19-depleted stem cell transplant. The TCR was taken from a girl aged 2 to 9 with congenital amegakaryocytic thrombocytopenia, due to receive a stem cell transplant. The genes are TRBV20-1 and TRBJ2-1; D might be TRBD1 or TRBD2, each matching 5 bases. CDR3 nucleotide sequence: TGCAGTGCTAGAGATTGGGGGAGTGGGTCTGAGGAGCAGTTCTTC. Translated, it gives CSARDWGSGSEEQFF.